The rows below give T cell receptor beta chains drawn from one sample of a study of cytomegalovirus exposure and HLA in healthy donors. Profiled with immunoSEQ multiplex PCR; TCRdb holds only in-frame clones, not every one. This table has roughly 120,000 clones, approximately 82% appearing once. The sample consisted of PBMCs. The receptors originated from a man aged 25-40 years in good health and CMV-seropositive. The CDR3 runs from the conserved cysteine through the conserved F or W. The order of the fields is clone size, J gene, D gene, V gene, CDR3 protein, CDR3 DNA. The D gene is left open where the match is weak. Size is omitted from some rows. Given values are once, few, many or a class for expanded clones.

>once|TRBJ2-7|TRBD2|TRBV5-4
CASSSGGEGEQYF
TGTGCCAGCAGCTCCGGGGGGGAAGGCGAGCAGTACTTC
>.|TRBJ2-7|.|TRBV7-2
CASSWTASAYEQYF
TGTGCCAGCAGCTGGACAGCTTCCGCCTACGAGCAGTACTTC
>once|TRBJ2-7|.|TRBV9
CASSVGTGLSYEQYF
TGTGCCAGCAGCGTAGGTACAGGGCTCTCCTACGAGCAGTACTTC
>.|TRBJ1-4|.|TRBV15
CATSRAPVRGEKLFF
TGTGCCACCAGCAGAGCACCCGTCCGGGGGGAAAAACTGTTTTTT
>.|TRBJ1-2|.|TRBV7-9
CASSSAPFGLYGYTF
TGTGCCAGCAGCTCAGCCCCCTTCGGACTCTATGGCTACACCTTC
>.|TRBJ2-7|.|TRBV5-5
CASSFVRTPLYEQYF
TGTGCCAGCAGCTTCGTTCGGACTCCGCTATACGAGCAGTACTTC
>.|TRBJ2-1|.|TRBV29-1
CSVEEVEKYNEQFF
TGCAGCGTTGAAGAAGTGGAGAAATACAATGAGCAGTTCTTC
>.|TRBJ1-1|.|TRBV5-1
CASSNVPTGFATEAFF
TGCGCCAGCAGCAATGTGCCTACAGGGTTTGCGACTGAAGCTTTCTTT
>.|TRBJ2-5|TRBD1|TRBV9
CASSGQGAQETQYF
TGTGCCAGCAGCGGTCAGGGGGCCCAAGAGACCCAGTACTTC
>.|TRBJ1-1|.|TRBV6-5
CASSYGGGRYTEAFF
TGTGCCAGCAGTTATGGCGGAGGGAGATACACTGAAGCTTTCTTT
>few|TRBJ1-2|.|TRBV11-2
CASSLETNSNYGYTF
TGCGCCAGCAGCCTCGAAACGAACAGCAACTATGGCTACACCTTC
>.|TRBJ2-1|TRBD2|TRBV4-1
CAARGLGPYNEQFF
TGCGCCGCGAGAGGACTAGGCCCCTACAATGAGCAGTTCTTC
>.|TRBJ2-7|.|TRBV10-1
CASSSAPSYEQYF
TGCGCCAGCAGTTCAGCGCCCAGCTACGAGCAGTACTTC
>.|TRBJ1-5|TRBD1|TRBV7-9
CASSSDAGTGVNQPQHF
TGTGCCAGCAGCTCGGACGCCGGGACAGGGGTGAATCAGCCCCAGCATTTT
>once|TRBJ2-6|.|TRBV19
CASSNTESGANVLTF
TGTGCCAGTAGTAATACAGAGTCTGGGGCCAACGTCCTGACTTTC
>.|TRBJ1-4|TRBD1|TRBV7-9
CASSRDRGGKLFF
TGTGCCAGCAGCAGGGACAGGGGAGGAAAACTGTTTTTT
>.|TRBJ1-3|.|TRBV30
CAWSVGTGGNTIYF
TGTGCCTGGAGTGTTGGGACTGGTGGAAACACCATATATTTT
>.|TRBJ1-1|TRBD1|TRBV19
CASSMTGAAGTEAFF
TGTGCCAGTAGTATGACAGGGGCCGCAGGCACTGAAGCTTTCTTT
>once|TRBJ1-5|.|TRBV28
CASSSGLQTRNQPQHF
TGTGCCAGCAGTTCAGGCCTGCAAACCCGAAATCAGCCCCAGCATTTT
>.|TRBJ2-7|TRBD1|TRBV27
CASSPDRGSQWSYEQYF
TGTGCCAGCAGTCCTGACAGGGGGAGTCAATGGTCCTACGAGCAGTACTTC
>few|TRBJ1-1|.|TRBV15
CATSSSHDTEAFF
TGTGCCACCAGCAGCTCACACGACACTGAAGCTTTCTTT
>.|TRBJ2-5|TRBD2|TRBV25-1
CASARGGGETQYF
TGTGCCAGCGCCAGGGGCGGGGGGGAGACCCAGTACTTC
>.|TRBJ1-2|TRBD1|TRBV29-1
CSAITGGEGYTF
TGCAGCGCAATAACAGGGGGTGAGGGCTACACCTTC
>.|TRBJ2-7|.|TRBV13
CASSLEGQGPYF
TGTGCCAGCAGCTTAGAGGGGCAGGGTCCGTACTTC
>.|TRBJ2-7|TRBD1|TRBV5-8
CASSWWQGASYEQYF
TGTGCCAGCAGCTGGTGGCAGGGGGCCTCCTACGAGCAGTACTTC
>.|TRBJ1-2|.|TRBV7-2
CASSLVIMPGLHYGYTF
TGTGCCAGCAGCTTAGTTATAATGCCGGGACTTCACTATGGCTACACCTTC
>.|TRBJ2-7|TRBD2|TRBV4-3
CASSQGGGSYEQYF
TGCGCCAGCAGCCAAGGGGGGGGATCCTACGAGCAGTACTTC
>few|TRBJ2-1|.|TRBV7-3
CASSLTGASSYNEQFF
TGTGCCAGCAGCTTGACAGGAGCCAGCTCCTACAATGAGCAGTTCTTC
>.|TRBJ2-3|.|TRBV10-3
CAISEGGVSTDTQYF
TGTGCCATCAGTGAAGGCGGGGTTAGCACAGATACGCAGTATTTT
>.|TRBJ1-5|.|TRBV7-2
CASSLGSVHNQPQHF
TGTGCCAGCAGCTTAGGTTCAGTCCATAATCAGCCCCAGCATTTT
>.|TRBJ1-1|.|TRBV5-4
CASAGGAEAFF
TGTGCCAGCGCGGGAGGAGCTGAAGCTTTCTTT
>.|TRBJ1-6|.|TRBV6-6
CASSWTSLVYNSPLHF
TGTGCCAGCAGTTGGACTTCACTAGTTTATAATTCACCCCTCCACTTT
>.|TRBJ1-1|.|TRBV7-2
CASSSLANEEAFF
TGTGCCAGCAGCTCCCTAGCGAATGAGGAAGCTTTCTTT
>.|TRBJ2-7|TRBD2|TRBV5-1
CASSGSGGGYEQYF
TGCGCCAGCAGCGGGAGCGGGGGCGGCTACGAGCAGTACTTC
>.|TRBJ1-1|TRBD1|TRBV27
CASSPLRTGGARTEAFF
TGTGCCAGCAGTCCTCTTCGGACAGGGGGAGCAAGAACTGAAGCTTTCTTT
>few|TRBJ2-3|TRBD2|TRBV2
CASSVAGGTSGGDFTDTQYF
TGTGCCAGCAGTGTTGCAGGTGGGACTAGCGGGGGGGACTTCACAGATACGCAGTATTTT
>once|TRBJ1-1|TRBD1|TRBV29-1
CSVAHLNRGRGDTEAFF
TGCAGCGTAGCTCACCTCAACAGGGGCAGGGGAGACACTGAAGCTTTCTTT
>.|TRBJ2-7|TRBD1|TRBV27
CASSLSPTGGLYEQYF
TGTGCCAGCAGTTTATCGCCGACAGGGGGCCTCTACGAGCAGTACTTC
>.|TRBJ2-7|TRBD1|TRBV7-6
CASSWDRFYEQYF
TGTGCCAGCAGCTGGGACAGGTTCTACGAGCAGTACTTC
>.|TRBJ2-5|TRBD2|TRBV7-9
CASSSRAGAMRETQYF
TGTGCCAGCAGCTCCAGAGCGGGGGCGATGAGGGAGACCCAGTACTTC
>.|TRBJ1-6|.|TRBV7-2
CASNNGVTYNSPLHF
TGTGCCAGCAACAACGGGGTTACCTATAATTCACCCCTCCACTTT
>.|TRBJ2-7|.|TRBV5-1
CASSLRGHPYEQYF
TGCGCCAGCAGCTTGAGGGGACACCCTTACGAGCAGTACTTC
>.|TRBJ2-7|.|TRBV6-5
CASSYKGIPYEQYF
TGTGCCAGCAGTTATAAGGGGATCCCCTACGAGCAGTACTTC
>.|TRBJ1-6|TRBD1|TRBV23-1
CASSLVPQGASNAYNSPLHF
TGCGCCAGCAGTCTTGTCCCTCAGGGGGCGAGTAACGCCTATAATTCACCCCTCCACTTT
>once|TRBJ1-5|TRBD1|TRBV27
CASSLSFGAIDRGNQPQHF
TGTGCCAGCAGTTTGAGTTTCGGAGCAATTGACAGGGGCAATCAGCCCCAGCATTTT
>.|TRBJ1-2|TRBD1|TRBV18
CASSPTDRGGGGYTF
TGTGCCAGCTCACCGACGGACAGGGGTGGTGGTGGCTACACCTTC
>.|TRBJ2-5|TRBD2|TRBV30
CAWSQPATSGGQETQYF
TGTGCCTGGAGCCAACCCGCGACTAGCGGGGGACAAGAGACCCAGTACTTC
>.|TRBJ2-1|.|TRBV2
CASSRDMYNEQFF
TGTGCCAGCAGTCGGGACATGTACAATGAGCAGTTCTTC
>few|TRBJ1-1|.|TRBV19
CASSIGYRGTEAFF
TGTGCCAGTAGTATTGGATACCGGGGCACTGAAGCTTTCTTT
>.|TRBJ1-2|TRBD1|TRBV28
CASSLPARGSRGYTF
TGTGCCAGCAGTTTACCAGCCAGGGGGTCTAGGGGCTACACCTTC
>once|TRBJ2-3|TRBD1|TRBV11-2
CASSPGQGTDTQYF
TGTGCCAGCAGCCCAGGACAGGGCACAGATACGCAGTATTTT
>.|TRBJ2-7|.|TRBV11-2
CASSLDKPYEQYF
TGTGCCAGCAGCTTGGACAAACCCTACGAGCAGTACTTC
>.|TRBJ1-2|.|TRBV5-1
CASSLSGDPGYGYTF
TGCGCCAGCAGCTTGTCAGGGGACCCGGGCTATGGCTACACCTTC
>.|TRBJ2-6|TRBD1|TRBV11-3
CASSGTGKPGANVLTF
TGTGCCAGCAGCGGGACAGGGAAGCCTGGGGCCAACGTCCTGACTTTC
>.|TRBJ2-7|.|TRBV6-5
CASSPSRRSSYEQYF
TGTGCCAGCAGTCCGTCTAGGCGGAGCTCCTACGAGCAGTACTTC
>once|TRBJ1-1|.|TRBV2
CASSGQPNTEAFF
TGTGCCAGCAGTGGACAGCCGAACACTGAAGCTTTCTTT
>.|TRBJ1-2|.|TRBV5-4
CASSTEGDWGYGYTF
TGTGCCAGCAGCACAGAGGGTGATTGGGGCTATGGCTACACCTTC
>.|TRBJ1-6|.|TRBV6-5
CASSYSADDSPLHF
TGTGCCAGCAGTTACTCGGCAGATGATTCACCCCTCCACTTT
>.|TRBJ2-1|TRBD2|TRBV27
CASTHARDYNNEQFF
TGTGCCAGCACCCACGCCAGGGACTACAACAATGAGCAGTTCTTC